The entry below describes one TCR beta chain. Its antigen remains unidentified. At one end the junction does not follow the germline gene, possibly because of a read error. The CDR3 totals 15 residues. CDR1 and CDR2 (germline): MNHEY, SVGAGI. The protocol was immunoSEQ multiplex PCR, while the TCRdb copy is restricted to in-frame clones and leaves out a portion. The sample contains under 200,000 clones, 85% to 90% of which appear only once. This sample stems from a study of T cell responses to AZD1222 COVID-19 vaccine. Study-wide points: Epitopes outside B.1.351 and B.1.1.7 mutated regions reportedly drew nearly half of spike TCRs.

The chain joins TRBV6-5 to TRBJ1-3; maybe TRBD1 (5 bases). The clonotype was recovered from an adult who received the AZD1222 COVID-19 vaccine. The specimen comprised peripheral blood, sampled 28 days after the second AZD1222 dose. CDR3 nucleotide sequence: TGTGCCAGCACTTACGCCGGGGCTACTAGAAACACCATATATTTT. Translated, it gives CASTYAGATRNTIYF.